This T cell receptor beta chain is drawn from a study of neurological immune-mediated disorders. Study conclusions and caveats: Expansion of TCR clones was greatest in HTLV-1-associated myelopathy and smallest in multiple sclerosis, where it fell below that of healthy controls. Phylogenetic grouping assigned the repertoires of 18 of 34 multiple sclerosis patients to one related-CDR3 cluster, which constitutes a possible signature.

MiXCR, run by TCRdb on the 5' RACE reads, gives a single entry per CDR3 protein. The sample contains roughly 60,000 distinct CDR3 sequences, around 4.7% of which appear only once. The CDR3 consists of 15 residues. Germline trimming cut 4 bases from V and 2 bases from J; bases unmatched to any gene: 6. CDR1 is SGHTS, CDR2 YDEGEE, per germline. This clonotype was picked up many times. Its antigen remains unidentified. Sample: PBMCs. The chain has TRBV5-8 and TRBJ1-2; 9 bases agree with TRBD1. The TCR sequence derives from a woman aged 45-59 years with multiple sclerosis. Written as DNA, the CDR3 is TGTGCCAGCAGCACAACAGGGGGCGCGAACTATGGCTACACCTTC. Its protein product is CASSTTGGANYGYTF.